This T cell receptor beta chain was recorded in a study of shared clonotypes between healthy human individuals. Overall study findings and caveats: The rarefaction results pointed to incomplete sorted-subset sequencing despite large depth. The naive CD4 repertoires of a few donors were compared, and around 5% of clonotypes were shared.

Among the donors, all were Caucasian adults who lived in Nashville, Tennessee. The table came from immunoSEQ multiplex PCR; TCRdb's copy has only in-frame clones and leaves some out. Found here are about 1.1 million clones, more than 75% of them singletons; the top ten hold around 0.61%. A note on this clone: The antigen is unknown.

The sample consisted of memory CD4+ T cells from PBMCs. Subset here: CD45RA-negative fraction. This TCR derives from a man between 18 and 29 years old in good health. Some clones in this sample may be carry-over from other donors' samples.

CDR3 region: CASSELGGINYGYTF. The CDR3 DNA sequence: TGTGCCAGCAGTGAACTGGGGGGGATTAACTATGGCTACACCTTC. V and J are TRBV6-1 and TRBJ1-2; weak D call: TRBD1 (5 bases). Germline CDR1 is MNHNS and CDR2 is SASEGT. V dropped 2 bases and J dropped 1 base, with 11 bases sitting between them. The CDR3 spans 15 residues.